What follows is one T cell receptor (beta chain) and its context. No antigen is known for it. Naive CD4+ cells were CD45RA-selected; the remaining cells were memory. V was trimmed by 0 bases and J by 8 bases, leaving 16 bases between them. Germline values: CDR1 MNHEY, CDR2 SVGAGI. There are 15 residues in the CDR3. The data stem from a study of shared clonotypes between healthy human individuals. Whole-study results and caveats: Sampling included only blood; tissue repertoires likely differ. Expectations were that clonotype sharing among donors would be affected by sequencing depth.

Evenly divided among several immunoSEQ plates was the genomic DNA of each subset. Assay used: immunoSEQ multiplex PCR; TCRdb lists only in-frame clones, some missing. Among a few million clones listed, roughly 92% were seen once. The sequenced material came from naive CD4+ T cells from PBMCs. Subset given: CD45RA+ positively selected. The clonotype originates from a man between 18 and 29 years old in good health. Some clones in this sample may be carry-over from other donors' samples. The rearrangement joins TRBV6-5 to TRBJ1-2; unclear D gene. The CDR3 DNA is TGTGCCAGCAGTTACTCGTCTACGCCGGGCTGGGGCTACACCTTC. Translated: CASSYSSTPGWGYTF.